In its sample, the clone carrying this T cell receptor (beta chain) is medium-sized. V lost 1 base, J lost 2 bases, and 9 bases lay in between. Germline V lookup: CDR1 SGHTA, CDR2 FQGNSA. The CDR3 loop spans 15 amino acids. The sample belongs to a study of low-dose radiotherapy and immunotherapy resistance in tumors. Study-level background: Patients were on oral aspirin 300 mg taken daily for four cycles from cycle 1 day 1.

TRAV and TRBV primers primed cDNA for both TCRalpha and TCRbeta. The authors amplified TCRs for about 20 PCR cycles with a constant-region primer and a V-primer adapter. TCRdb called the reads again in MiXCR, with one record for every CDR3 protein. The profile shows 30,000 to 50,000 distinct CDR3 sequences, around a third of them singletons. Time point defined: before trial treatment. The donors' regimen was nivolumab, ipilimumab, aspirin, low-dose cyclophosphamide and low-dose radiotherapy. The chain has TRBV7-2 and TRBJ2-1, with a tentative D call TRBD2 (6 bases). The sequences come from PBMCs, collected before treatment. The receptor was derived from a male donor with gallbladder cancer. Written as DNA, the CDR3 is TGTGCCAGCAGCTTAGGTCGGGAGACCTACAATGAGCAGTTCTTC. This encodes CASSLGRETYNEQFF.